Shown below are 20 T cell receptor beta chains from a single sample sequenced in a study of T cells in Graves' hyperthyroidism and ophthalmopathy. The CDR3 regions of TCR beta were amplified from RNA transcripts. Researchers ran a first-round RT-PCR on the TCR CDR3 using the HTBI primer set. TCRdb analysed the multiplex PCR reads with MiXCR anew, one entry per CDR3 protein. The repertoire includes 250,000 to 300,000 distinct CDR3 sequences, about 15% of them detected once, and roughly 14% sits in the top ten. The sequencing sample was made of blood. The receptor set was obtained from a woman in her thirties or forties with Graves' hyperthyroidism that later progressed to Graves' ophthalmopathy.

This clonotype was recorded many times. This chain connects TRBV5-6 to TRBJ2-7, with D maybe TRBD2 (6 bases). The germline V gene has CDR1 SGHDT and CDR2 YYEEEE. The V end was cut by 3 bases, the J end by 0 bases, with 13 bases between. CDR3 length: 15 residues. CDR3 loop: CASSSGLSSSYEQYF. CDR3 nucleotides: TGTGCCAGCAGCTCGGGACTCTCAAGCTCCTACGAGCAGTACTTC.

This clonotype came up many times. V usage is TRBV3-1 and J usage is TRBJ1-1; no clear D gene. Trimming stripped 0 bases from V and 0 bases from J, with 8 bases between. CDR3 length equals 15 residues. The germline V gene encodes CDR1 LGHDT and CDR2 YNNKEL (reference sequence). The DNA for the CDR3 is TGTGCCAGCAGCCAAGACGCCGGGATGAACACTGAAGCTTTCTTT. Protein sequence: CASSQDAGMNTEAFF.

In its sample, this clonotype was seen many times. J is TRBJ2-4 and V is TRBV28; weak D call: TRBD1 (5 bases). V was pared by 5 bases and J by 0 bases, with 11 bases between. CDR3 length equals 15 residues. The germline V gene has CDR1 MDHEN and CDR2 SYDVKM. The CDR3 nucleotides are TGTGCCAGCAGTACAAACAGGATAGCCAAAAACATTCAGTACTTC. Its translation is CASSTNRIAKNIQYF.

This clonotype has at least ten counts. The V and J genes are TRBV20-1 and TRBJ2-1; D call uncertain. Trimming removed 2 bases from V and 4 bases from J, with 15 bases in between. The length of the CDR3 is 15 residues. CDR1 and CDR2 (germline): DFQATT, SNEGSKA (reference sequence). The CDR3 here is CSARSGRVAYNEQFF. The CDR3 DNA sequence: TGCAGTGCTAGATCCGGACGGGTTGCATACAATGAGCAGTTCTTC.

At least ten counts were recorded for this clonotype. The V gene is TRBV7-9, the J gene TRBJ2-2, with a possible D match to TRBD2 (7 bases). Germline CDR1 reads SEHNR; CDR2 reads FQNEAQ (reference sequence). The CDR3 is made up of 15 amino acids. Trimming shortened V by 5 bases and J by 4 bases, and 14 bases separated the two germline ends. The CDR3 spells CASSRTGRATGELFF. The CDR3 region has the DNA TGTGCCAGCAGCCGAACAGGGAGGGCCACCGGGGAGCTGTTTTTT.

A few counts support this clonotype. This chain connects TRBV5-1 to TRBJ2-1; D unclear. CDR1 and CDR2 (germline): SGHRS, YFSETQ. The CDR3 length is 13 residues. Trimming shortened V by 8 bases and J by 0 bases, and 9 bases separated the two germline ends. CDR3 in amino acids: CASSGNSYNEQFF. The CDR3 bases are TGCGCCAGTTCAGGTAACTCCTACAATGAGCAGTTCTTC. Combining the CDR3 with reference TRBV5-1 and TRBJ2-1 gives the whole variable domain KAGVTQTPRYLIKTRGQQVTLSCSPISGHRSVSWYQQTPGQGLQFLFEYFSETQRNKGNFPGRFSGRQFSNSRSEMNVSTLELGDSALYLCASSGNSYNEQFFGPGTRLTVL.

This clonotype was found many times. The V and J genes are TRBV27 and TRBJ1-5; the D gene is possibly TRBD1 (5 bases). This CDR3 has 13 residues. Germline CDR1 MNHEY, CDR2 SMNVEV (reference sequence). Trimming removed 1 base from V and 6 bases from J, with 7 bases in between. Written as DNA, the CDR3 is TGTGCCAGCAGTTTATGGGGGGGTCAGCCCCAGCATTTT. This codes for CASSLWGGQPQHF.

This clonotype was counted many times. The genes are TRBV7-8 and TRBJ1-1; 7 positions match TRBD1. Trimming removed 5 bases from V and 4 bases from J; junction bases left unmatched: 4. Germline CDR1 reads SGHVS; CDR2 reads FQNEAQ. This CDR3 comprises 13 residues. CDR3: CASSRQGLTEAFF. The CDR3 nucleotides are TGTGCCAGCAGCAGACAGGGCCTCACTGAAGCTTTCTTT.

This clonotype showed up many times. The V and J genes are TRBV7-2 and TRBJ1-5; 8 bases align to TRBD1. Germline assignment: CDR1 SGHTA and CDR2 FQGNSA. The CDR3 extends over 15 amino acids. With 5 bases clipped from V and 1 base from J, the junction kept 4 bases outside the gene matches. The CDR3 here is CASSPRTGSNQPQHF. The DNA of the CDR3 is TGTGCCAGCAGCCCTCGGACAGGGAGCAATCAGCCCCAGCATTTT. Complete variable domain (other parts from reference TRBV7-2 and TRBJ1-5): GAGVSQSPSNKVTEKGKDVELRCDPISGHTALYWYRQSLGQGLEFLIYFQGNSAPDKSGLPSDRFSAERTGGSVSTLTIQRTQQEDSAVYLCASSPRTGSNQPQHFGDGTRLSIL.

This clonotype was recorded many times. The CDR3 DNA is TGCGCCAGCAGCCAATTTGCAACCGGGAATTCACCCCTCCACTTT. Translated: CASSQFATGNSPLHF. The V gene is TRBV4-1, the J gene TRBJ1-6; D not resolved. V gave up 2 bases and J gave up 7 bases, with 12 bases separating them. Germline V gives CDR1 MGHRA, CDR2 YSYEKL. This CDR3 spans 15 amino acids.

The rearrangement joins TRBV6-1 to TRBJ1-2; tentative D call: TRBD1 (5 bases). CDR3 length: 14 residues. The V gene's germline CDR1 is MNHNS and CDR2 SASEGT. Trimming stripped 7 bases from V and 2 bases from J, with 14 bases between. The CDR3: CASKGKKGNYGYTF. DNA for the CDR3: TGTGCCAGCAAAGGGAAGAAGGGGAACTATGGCTACACCTTC.

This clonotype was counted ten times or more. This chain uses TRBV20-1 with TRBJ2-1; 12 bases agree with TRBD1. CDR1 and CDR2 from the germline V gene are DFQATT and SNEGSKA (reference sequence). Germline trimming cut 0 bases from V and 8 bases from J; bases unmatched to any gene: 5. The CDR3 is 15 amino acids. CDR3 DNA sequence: TGCAGTGCTAGAGAAACGGGACAGGGGGCTCATGAGCAGTTCTTC. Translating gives CSARETGQGAHEQFF.

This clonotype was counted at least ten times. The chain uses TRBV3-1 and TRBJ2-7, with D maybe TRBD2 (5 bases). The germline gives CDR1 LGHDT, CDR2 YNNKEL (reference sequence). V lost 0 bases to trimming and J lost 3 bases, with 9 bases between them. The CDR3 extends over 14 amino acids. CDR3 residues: CASSQDPRGYEQYF. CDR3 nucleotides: TGTGCCAGCAGCCAAGATCCCCGGGGCTACGAGCAGTACTTC.

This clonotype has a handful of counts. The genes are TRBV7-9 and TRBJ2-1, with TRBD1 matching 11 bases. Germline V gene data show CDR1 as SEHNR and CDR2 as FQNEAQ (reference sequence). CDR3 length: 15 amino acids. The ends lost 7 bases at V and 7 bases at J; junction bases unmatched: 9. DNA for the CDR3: TGTGCCAGCACAACTCGGGGACAGGGGGTTAATGAGCAGTTCTTC. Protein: CASTTRGQGVNEQFF.

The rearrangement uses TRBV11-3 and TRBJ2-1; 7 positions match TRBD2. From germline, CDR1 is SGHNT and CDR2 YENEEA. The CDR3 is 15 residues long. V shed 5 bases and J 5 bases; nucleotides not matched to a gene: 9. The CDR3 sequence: CASSPHGRKNNEQFF. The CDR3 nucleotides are TGTGCCAGCAGCCCGCACGGGAGGAAAAACAATGAGCAGTTCTTC.

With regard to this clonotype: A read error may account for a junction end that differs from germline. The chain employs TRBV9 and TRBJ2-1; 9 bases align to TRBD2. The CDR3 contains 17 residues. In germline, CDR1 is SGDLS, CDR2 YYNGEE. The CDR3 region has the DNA TGTGCCAGCAGCGTAGGATCGGGACTAGCCTCCTACAATGAGCGGTTCTTC. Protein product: CASSVGSGLASYNERFF.

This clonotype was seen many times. For the CDR3, the DNA is TGTGCCAGCAGACAGATAGCGGGAGGGCTTCAAGAGACCCAGTACTTC. It yields the protein CASRQIAGGLQETQYF. The V call is TRBV3-1, the J call TRBJ2-5; 11 bases map to TRBD2. The germline V gene encodes CDR1 LGHDT and CDR2 YNNKEL (reference sequence). The CDR3 contains 16 residues. J gave up 2 bases and V 6 bases, and 8 bases lay outside the gene matches.

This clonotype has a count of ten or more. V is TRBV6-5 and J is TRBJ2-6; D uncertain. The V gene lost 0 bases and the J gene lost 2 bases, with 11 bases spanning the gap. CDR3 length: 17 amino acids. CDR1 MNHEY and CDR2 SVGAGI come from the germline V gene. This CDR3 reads CASSYSLGSPGANVLTF. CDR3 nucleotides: TGTGCCAGCAGTTACTCGTTAGGGTCCCCTGGGGCCAACGTCCTGACTTTC.

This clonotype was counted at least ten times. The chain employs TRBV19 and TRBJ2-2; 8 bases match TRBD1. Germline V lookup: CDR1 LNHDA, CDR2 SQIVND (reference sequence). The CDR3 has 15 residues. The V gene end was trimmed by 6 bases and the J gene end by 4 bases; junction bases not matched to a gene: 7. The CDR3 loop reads CASRGGQAFTGELFF. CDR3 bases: TGTGCCAGTAGAGGGGGACAGGCTTTCACCGGGGAGCTGTTTTTT.

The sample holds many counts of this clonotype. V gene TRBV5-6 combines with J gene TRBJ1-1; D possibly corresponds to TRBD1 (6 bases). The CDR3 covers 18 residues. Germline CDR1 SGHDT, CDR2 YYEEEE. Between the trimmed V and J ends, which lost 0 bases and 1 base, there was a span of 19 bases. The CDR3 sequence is CASSLEYTGILENTEAFF. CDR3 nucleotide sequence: TGTGCCAGCAGCTTGGAGTACACAGGGATCTTAGAGAACACTGAAGCTTTCTTT. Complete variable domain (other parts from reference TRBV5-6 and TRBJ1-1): DAGVTQSPTHLIKTRGQQVTLRCSPKSGHDTVSWYQQALGQGPQFIFQYYEEEERQRGNFPDRFSGHQFPNYSSELNVNALLLGDSALYLCASSLEYTGILENTEAFFGQGTRLTVV.